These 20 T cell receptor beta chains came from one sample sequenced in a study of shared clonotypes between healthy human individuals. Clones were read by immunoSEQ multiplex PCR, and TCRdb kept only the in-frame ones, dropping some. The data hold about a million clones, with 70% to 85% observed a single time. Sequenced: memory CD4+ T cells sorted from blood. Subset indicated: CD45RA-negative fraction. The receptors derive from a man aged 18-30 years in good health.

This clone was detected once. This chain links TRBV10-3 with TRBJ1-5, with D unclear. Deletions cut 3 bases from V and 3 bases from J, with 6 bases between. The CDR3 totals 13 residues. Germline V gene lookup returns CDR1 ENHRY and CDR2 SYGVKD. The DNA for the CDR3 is TGTGCCATCAGTGACGGATTCAATCAGCCCCAGCATTTT. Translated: CAISDGFNQPQHF.

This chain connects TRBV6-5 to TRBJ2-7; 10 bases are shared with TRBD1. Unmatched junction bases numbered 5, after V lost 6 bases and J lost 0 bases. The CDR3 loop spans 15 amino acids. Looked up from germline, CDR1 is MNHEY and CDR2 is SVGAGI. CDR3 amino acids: CASRPGQGYSYEQYF. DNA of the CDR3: TGTGCCAGCAGACCGGGACAGGGGTACTCCTACGAGCAGTACTTC.

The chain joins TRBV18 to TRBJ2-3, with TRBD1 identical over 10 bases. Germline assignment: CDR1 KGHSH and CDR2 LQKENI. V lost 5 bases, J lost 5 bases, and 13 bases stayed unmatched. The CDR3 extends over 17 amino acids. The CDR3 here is CASSASPGTGVGDTQYF. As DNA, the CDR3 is TGTGCCAGCTCAGCCAGCCCCGGGACAGGGGTAGGAGATACGCAGTATTTT.

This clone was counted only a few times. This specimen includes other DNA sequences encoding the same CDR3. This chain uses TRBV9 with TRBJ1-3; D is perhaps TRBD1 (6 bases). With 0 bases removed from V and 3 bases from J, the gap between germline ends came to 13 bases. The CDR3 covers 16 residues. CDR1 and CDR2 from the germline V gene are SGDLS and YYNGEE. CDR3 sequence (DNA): TGTGCCAGCAGCGTAGGTGGGGGGGCTAGTGGAAACACCATATATTTT. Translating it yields CASSVGGGASGNTIYF.

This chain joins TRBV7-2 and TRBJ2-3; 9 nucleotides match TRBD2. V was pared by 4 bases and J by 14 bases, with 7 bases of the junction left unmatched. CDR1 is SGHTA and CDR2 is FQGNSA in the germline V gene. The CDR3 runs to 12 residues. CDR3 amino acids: CASSSTAGGLYF. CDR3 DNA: TGTGCCAGCAGCTCCACAGCGGGAGGTTTGTATTTT.

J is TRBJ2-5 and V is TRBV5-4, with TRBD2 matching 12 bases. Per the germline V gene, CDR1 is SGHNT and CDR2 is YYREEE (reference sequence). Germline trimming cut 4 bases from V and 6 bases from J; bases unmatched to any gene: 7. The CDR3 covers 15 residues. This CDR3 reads CASSIGLAGIKTQYF. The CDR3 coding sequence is TGTGCCAGCAGCATCGGACTAGCGGGAATAAAGACCCAGTACTTC.

For the CDR3, the DNA is TGTGCCAGCAGCCCTAATGGGACAGGGAAGAATCAGCCCCAGCATTTT. Translating gives CASSPNGTGKNQPQHF. V is TRBV7-9 and J is TRBJ1-5, with 9 bases fitting TRBD1. After removal of 5 bases from V and 4 bases from J, the junction contained 9 bases not matched to a gene. CDR1 and CDR2 (germline): SEHNR, FQNEAQ (reference sequence). CDR3 length equals 16 residues.

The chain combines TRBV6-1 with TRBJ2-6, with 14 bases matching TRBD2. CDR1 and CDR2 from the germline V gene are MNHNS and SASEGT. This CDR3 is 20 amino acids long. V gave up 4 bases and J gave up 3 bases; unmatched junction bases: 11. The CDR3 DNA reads TGTGCCAGCAGTGGGAACCTGGGACTAGCGGGAGTCGGTGGGGCCAACGTCCTGACTTTC. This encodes CASSGNLGLAGVGGANVLTF.

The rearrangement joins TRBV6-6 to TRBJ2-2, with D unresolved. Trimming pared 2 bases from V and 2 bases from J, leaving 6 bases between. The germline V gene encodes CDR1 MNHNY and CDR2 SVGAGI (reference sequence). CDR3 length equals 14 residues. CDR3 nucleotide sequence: TGTGCCAGCAGTTACCGGAGAAACACCGGGGAGCTGTTTTTT. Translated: CASSYRRNTGELFF.

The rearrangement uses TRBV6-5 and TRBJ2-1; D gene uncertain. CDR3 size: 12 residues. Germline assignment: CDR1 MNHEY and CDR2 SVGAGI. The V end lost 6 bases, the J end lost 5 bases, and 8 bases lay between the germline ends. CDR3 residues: CASRTRDNEQFF. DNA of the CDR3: TGTGCCAGCAGGACGCGAGACAATGAGCAGTTCTTC.

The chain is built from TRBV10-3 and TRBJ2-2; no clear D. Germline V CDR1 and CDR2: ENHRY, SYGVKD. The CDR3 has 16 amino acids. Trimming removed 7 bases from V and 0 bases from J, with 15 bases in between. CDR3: CAITTSANANTGELFF. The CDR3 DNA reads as TGTGCCATCACGACGTCAGCTAACGCGAACACCGGGGAGCTGTTTTTT.

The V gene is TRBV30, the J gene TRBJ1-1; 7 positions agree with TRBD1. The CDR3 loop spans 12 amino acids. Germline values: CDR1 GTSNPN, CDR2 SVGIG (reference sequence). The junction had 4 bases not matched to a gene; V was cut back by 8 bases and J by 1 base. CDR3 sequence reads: CARGQKNTEAFF. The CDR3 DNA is TGTGCCCGGGGACAGAAGAACACTGAAGCTTTCTTT.

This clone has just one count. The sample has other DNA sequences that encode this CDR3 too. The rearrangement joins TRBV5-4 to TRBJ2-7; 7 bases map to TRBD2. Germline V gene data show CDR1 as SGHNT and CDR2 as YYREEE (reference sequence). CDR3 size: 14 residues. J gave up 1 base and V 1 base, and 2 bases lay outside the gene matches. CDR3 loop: CASSLLGGSYEQYF. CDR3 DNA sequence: TGTGCCAGCAGCTTGCTCGGGGGGTCCTACGAGCAGTACTTC.

The CDR3 loop is CASSLLGQPQHF. The CDR3, as DNA: TGTGCCAGCAGCTTATTAGGACAGCCCCAGCATTTT. The chain links TRBV7-2 to TRBJ1-5; D gene unclear. V lost 2 bases and J 7 bases, leaving 6 bases between the germline ends. The V gene's germline CDR1 is SGHTA and CDR2 FQGNSA. This CDR3 contains 12 residues.

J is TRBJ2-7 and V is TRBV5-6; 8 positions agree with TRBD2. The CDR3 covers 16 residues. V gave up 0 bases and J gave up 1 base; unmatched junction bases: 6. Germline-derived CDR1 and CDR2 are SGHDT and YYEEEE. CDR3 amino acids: CASSLVIRGGSYEQYF. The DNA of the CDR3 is TGTGCCAGCAGCTTGGTAATTCGCGGGGGGTCCTACGAGCAGTACTTC.

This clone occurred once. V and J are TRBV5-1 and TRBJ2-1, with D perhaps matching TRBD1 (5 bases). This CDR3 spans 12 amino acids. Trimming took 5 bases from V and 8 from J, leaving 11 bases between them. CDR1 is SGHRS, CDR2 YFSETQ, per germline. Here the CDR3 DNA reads TGCGCCAGCAGGGGGCGCCAGGATGAGCAGTTCTTC. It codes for CASRGRQDEQFF.

The CDR3 reads CASSASGSTTDTQYF. The CDR3 DNA follows: TGTGCCAGCAGTGCTAGCGGGAGTACGACAGATACGCAGTATTTT. The V gene is TRBV2, the J gene TRBJ2-3, with 10 bases lining up with TRBD2. Germline CDR1 SNHLY, CDR2 FYNNEI. This CDR3 contains 15 residues. The junction had 4 bases not matched to a gene; V was cut back by 4 bases and J by 3 bases.

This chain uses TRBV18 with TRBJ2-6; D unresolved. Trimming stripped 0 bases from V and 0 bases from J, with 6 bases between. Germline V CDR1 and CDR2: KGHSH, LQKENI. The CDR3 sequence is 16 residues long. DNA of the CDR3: TGTGCCAGCTCACCACCTCATAACTCTGGGGCCAACGTCCTGACTTTC. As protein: CASSPPHNSGANVLTF.

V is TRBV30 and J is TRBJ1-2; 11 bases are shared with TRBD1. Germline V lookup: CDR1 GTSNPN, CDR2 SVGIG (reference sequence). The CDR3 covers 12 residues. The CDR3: CAWDRGNYGYTF. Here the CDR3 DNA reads TGTGCGTGGGACAGGGGGAACTATGGCTACACCTTC.

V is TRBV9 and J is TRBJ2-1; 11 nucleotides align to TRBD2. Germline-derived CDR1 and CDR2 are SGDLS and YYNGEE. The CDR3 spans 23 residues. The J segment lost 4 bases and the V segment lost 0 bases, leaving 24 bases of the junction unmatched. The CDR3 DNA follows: TGTGCCAGCAGCGTAGGAATAACTAGCGGGAGTTCGCGGGCCCGGACTAAATACAATGAGCAGTTCTTC. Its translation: CASSVGITSGSSRARTKYNEQFF.